These T cell receptor beta chains were read from a single sample in a study of T cell responses to AZD1222 COVID-19 vaccine. Using immunoSEQ multiplex PCR, the repertoire was profiled, and TCRdb retains in-frame clones only, with some absent. Of 150,000 or so clones listed, roughly 91% were seen once; the top ten hold 1.4%. Specimen: peripheral blood, collected on day 0 of AZD1222 vaccination. The receptors derive from an adult in good health. The CDR3 runs from the conserved cysteine through the conserved F or W. Fields, in order: J gene, D gene, V gene, clone size, CDR3 DNA, CDR3 protein. The D gene is left open where the match is weak. Size tells how often a clone was seen (once, few, many) or the class of an expanded clone, and some rows leave it out.

j_gene: TRBJ1-1
d_gene: .
v_gene: TRBV12-3/TRBV12-4
abundance: .
CDR3nt: TGTGCCAGCAGTTTCGTAGGGAACACTGAAGCTTTCTTT
CDR3aa: CASSFVGNTEAFF

j_gene: TRBJ1-2
d_gene: TRBD1
v_gene: TRBV19
abundance: .
CDR3nt: TGTGCCAGTACCGCGGACAGGGCGGGCTATGGCTACACCTTC
CDR3aa: CASTADRAGYGYTF

j_gene: TRBJ1-1
d_gene: TRBD1
v_gene: TRBV11-3
abundance: .
CDR3nt: TGTGCCAGCAGCCTCAGGAGATTGAGGGGGCTGAGCACTGAAGCTTTCTTT
CDR3aa: CASSLRRLRGLSTEAFF

j_gene: TRBJ2-1
d_gene: TRBD2
v_gene: TRBV29-1
abundance: .
CDR3nt: TGCAGCGGGCGGGAGGTGGTCAATGAGCAGTTCTTC
CDR3aa: CSGREVVNEQFF

j_gene: TRBJ2-2
d_gene: TRBD2
v_gene: TRBV10-3
abundance: .
CDR3nt: TGTGCCATCATGAGGACTAGCGGGGAGAACACCGGGGAGCTGTTTTTT
CDR3aa: CAIMRTSGENTGELFF

j_gene: TRBJ1-1
d_gene: .
v_gene: TRBV11-3
abundance: .
CDR3nt: TGTGCCAGCAGCCTAACAGGGTTGAGCACTGAAGCTTTCTTT
CDR3aa: CASSLTGLSTEAFF

j_gene: TRBJ2-7
d_gene: TRBD1
v_gene: TRBV19
abundance: once
CDR3nt: TGTGCCAGTAGCGACCGGACAGGGTATTCACAGTACTTC
CDR3aa: CASSDRTGYSQYF

j_gene: TRBJ1-1
d_gene: .
v_gene: TRBV16
abundance: .
CDR3nt: TGTGCCAGCAGCCAATCCACAGGGAATCCCAGGAACACTGAAGCTTTCTTT
CDR3aa: CASSQSTGNPRNTEAFF

j_gene: TRBJ2-5
d_gene: .
v_gene: TRBV6-5
abundance: .
CDR3nt: TGTGCCAGCGAACCGGGACTTGCGTACCAAGAGACCCAGTACTTC
CDR3aa: CASEPGLAYQETQYF

j_gene: TRBJ1-1
d_gene: .
v_gene: TRBV11-3
abundance: .
CDR3nt: TGTGCCAGCAGCTCTCGCTCCGGGAGGAACACTGAAGCTTTCTTT
CDR3aa: CASSSRSGRNTEAFF

j_gene: TRBJ2-4
d_gene: .
v_gene: TRBV2
abundance: .
CDR3nt: TGTGCCAGCAGTGAACAGGACAGTATAGCCAAAAACATTCAGTACTTC
CDR3aa: CASSEQDSIAKNIQYF

j_gene: TRBJ1-2
d_gene: .
v_gene: TRBV5-6
abundance: .
CDR3nt: TGTGCCAGCAGCAGGACACGTCCAGACTATGGCTACACCTTC
CDR3aa: CASSRTRPDYGYTF

j_gene: TRBJ1-1
d_gene: .
v_gene: TRBV25-1
abundance: .
CDR3nt: TGTGCCAGCAGTGAATGGGGGCAGAACACTGAAGCTTTCTTT
CDR3aa: CASSEWGQNTEAFF

j_gene: TRBJ2-5
d_gene: .
v_gene: TRBV21-1
abundance: .
CDR3nt: .
CDR3aa: CASSKVGEGTQYF

j_gene: TRBJ2-4
d_gene: .
v_gene: TRBV20-1
abundance: .
CDR3nt: TGCAGTGCTGCCAAAAACATTCAGTACTTC
CDR3aa: CSAAKNIQYF

j_gene: TRBJ2-1
d_gene: .
v_gene: TRBV5-8
abundance: .
CDR3nt: TGTGCCAGCAGCTCTACCCTGGGGCGGTGGGTATATGAGCAGTTCTTC
CDR3aa: CASSSTLGRWVYEQFF

j_gene: TRBJ1-2
d_gene: TRBD1
v_gene: TRBV25-1
abundance: .
CDR3nt: TGTGCCAGCAGTGAAGCGGCAGGGACAGTATCTAACTATGGCTACACCTTC
CDR3aa: CASSEAAGTVSNYGYTF

j_gene: TRBJ1-5
d_gene: TRBD1
v_gene: TRBV4-1
abundance: .
CDR3nt: TGCGCCAGCAGCCAAGAGGGAGCGGGACAGAATCAGCCCCAGCATTTT
CDR3aa: CASSQEGAGQNQPQHF

j_gene: TRBJ2-3
d_gene: .
v_gene: TRBV18
abundance: once
CDR3nt: TGTGCCAGCTCACCAACGGCCAGCACAGATACGCAGTATTTT
CDR3aa: CASSPTASTDTQYF

j_gene: TRBJ2-2
d_gene: .
v_gene: TRBV7-3
abundance: .
CDR3nt: TGTGCCAGCACCAGCAAGAACACCGGGGAGCTGTTTTTT
CDR3aa: CASTSKNTGELFF

j_gene: TRBJ1-2
d_gene: TRBD1
v_gene: TRBV10-3
abundance: .
CDR3nt: TGTGCCATCAGTGAGTCCCCCGACAGGGGGCATACCTATGGCTACACCTTC
CDR3aa: CAISESPDRGHTYGYTF

j_gene: TRBJ2-6
d_gene: TRBD1
v_gene: TRBV5-5
abundance: .
CDR3nt: TGTGCCAGCAGTCTCGACAGGGTCTCTGGGGCCAACGTCCTGACTTTC
CDR3aa: CASSLDRVSGANVLTF

j_gene: TRBJ1-2
d_gene: .
v_gene: TRBV7-2
abundance: .
CDR3nt: TGTGCCAGCAGCACATCCGGGGGCTACACCTTC
CDR3aa: CASSTSGGYTF

j_gene: TRBJ1-5
d_gene: .
v_gene: TRBV15
abundance: .
CDR3nt: TGTGCCACCAGCAGAGAAGGGTCCGGCAATCAGCCCCAGCATTTT
CDR3aa: CATSREGSGNQPQHF

j_gene: TRBJ1-6
d_gene: TRBD1
v_gene: TRBV30
abundance: .
CDR3nt: TGTGCCTGGAGTCCAGTCCGGACAGGGGGCTTCCGCCCCGGGTCACCCCTCCACTTT
CDR3aa: CAWSPVRTGGFRPGSPLHF

j_gene: TRBJ2-1
d_gene: TRBD2
v_gene: TRBV6-4
abundance: .
CDR3nt: TGTGCCAGCAGTGACTCGGGGGGAGGGCCGAATGAGCAGTTCTTC
CDR3aa: CASSDSGGGPNEQFF

j_gene: TRBJ2-1
d_gene: .
v_gene: TRBV27
abundance: .
CDR3nt: TGTGCCAGCAGTCCGATCCCTCTAGCGCCCAGTGAGCAGTTCTTC
CDR3aa: CASSPIPLAPSEQFF

j_gene: TRBJ2-1
d_gene: TRBD2
v_gene: TRBV5-1
abundance: few
CDR3nt: TGCGCCAGCAGAAGGACTAGCGGGAATAATGAGCAGTTCTTC
CDR3aa: CASRRTSGNNEQFF

j_gene: TRBJ2-1
d_gene: .
v_gene: TRBV12-5
abundance: .
CDR3nt: TGTGCTAGTGGTTTGGTAAGGTTGGGAGAGCAGTTCTTC
CDR3aa: CASGLVRLGEQFF

j_gene: TRBJ1-4
d_gene: .
v_gene: TRBV6-4
abundance: .
CDR3nt: TGTGCCAGCAGTGCCCCCTCCCGAGCTAATGAAAAACTGTTTTTT
CDR3aa: CASSAPSRANEKLFF

j_gene: TRBJ1-2
d_gene: .
v_gene: TRBV20-1
abundance: .
CDR3nt: TGCAGTGCTAGTCGAGGTGCGCAAGGCTACACCTTC
CDR3aa: CSASRGAQGYTF